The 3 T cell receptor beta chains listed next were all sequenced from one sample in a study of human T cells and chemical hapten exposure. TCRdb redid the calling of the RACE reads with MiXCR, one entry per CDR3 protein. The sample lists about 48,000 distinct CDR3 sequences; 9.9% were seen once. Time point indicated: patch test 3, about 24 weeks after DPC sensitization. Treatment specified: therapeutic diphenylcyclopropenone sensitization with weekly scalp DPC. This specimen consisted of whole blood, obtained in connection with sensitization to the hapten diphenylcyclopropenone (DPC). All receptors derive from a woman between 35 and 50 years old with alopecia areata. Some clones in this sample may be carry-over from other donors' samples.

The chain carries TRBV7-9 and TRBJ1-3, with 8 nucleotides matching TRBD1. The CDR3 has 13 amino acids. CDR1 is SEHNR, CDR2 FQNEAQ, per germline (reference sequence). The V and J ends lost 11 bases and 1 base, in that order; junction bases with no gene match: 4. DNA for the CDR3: TGTGCCCAGGGGGCGGCGTCTGGAAACACCATATATTTT. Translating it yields CAQGAASGNTIYF.

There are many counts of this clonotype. CDR3 protein: CATSASGGTTDTQYF. The CDR3 region has the DNA TGTGCCACCAGCGCTAGCGGGGGGACCACAGATACGCAGTATTTT. The chain employs TRBV15 and TRBJ2-3, with 11 bases lining up with TRBD2. Germline CDR1 reads LNHNV; CDR2 reads YYDKDF (reference sequence). V gave up 5 bases and J gave up 2 bases; unmatched junction bases: 3. This CDR3 has 15 amino acids.

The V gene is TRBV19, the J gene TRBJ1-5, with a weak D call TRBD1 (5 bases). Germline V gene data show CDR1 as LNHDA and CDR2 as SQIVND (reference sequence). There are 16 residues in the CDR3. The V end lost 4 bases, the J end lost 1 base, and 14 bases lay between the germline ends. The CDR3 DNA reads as TGTGCCAGTAGTACCCTCAGGGCGAGAAGCAATCAGCCCCAGCATTTT. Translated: CASSTLRARSNQPQHF.